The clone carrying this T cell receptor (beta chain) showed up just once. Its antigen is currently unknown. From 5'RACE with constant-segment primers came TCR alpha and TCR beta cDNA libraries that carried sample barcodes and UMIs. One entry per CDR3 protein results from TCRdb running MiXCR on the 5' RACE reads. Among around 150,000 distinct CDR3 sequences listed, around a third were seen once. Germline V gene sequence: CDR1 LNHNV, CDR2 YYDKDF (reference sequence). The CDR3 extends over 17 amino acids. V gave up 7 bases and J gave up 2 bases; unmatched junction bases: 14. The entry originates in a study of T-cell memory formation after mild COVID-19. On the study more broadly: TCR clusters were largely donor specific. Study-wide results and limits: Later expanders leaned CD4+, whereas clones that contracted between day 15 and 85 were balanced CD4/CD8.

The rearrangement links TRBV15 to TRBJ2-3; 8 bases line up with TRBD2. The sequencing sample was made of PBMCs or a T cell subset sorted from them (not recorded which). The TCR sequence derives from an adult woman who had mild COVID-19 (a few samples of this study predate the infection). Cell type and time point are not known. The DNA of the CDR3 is TGTGCCACCACGGAGGGAAGGGGACTAGTGATCACAGATACGCAGTATTTT. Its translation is CATTEGRGLVITDTQYF.